This T cell receptor (beta chain) came from a study of OX40 agonist ivuxolimab in advanced cancers. Study information: Subjects had a mean age of about 57 years, with a range of roughly 20 to 79; around 80% were male. Partial responses were achieved by three patients, of whom one had hepatocellular carcinoma and two had cutaneous melanoma.

V was clipped by 0 bases and J by 7 bases, with 4 bases between them. CDR1 and CDR2 (germline): SNHLY, FYNNEI. The CDR3 is 12 amino acids. To note about this clone: What it binds is not known.

Study-level results: Relative to CD4+, CD8+ T cells held more expanded clones on average.

Repertoires were generated with immunoSEQ multiplex PCR, while TCRdb's copy carries only in-frame clones and drops some. The data contain 50,000 or so clones, over 85% of them singletons. This chain links TRBV2 with TRBJ2-1; D gene ambiguous. This clonotype was obtained from an adult with an advanced solid tumor such as melanoma, head and neck, liver or kidney cancer. Sample: CD4+ or CD8+ T cells sorted from blood, taken in a trial of the OX40 agonist ivuxolimab. The CDR3 DNA reads TGTGCCAGCAGTGAAGCGTCGAATGAGCAGTTCTTC. Translation gives CASSEASNEQFF.